This T cell receptor beta chain was sequenced in a study of post-analysis software for immune sequencing data (dated by TCRdb to the mid-2010s). With regard to the full study: Relapsing-remitting, secondary progressive and progressive-relapsing multiple sclerosis were recorded as disease courses, and subtype annotation was lacking for some patients. Patient repertoires were compared against 10 to 12 previously published healthy control repertoires from donors aged about 6 to 27 years. A subset of samples was prepared in parallel using single-end sample barcoding, then pooled and co-amplified after Illumina adapter ligation.

From its cysteine to its phenylalanine, the CDR3 spans 15 amino acids. Here the CDR3 DNA is all that survives: 45 bases in frame from base 1. CDR1 and CDR2 were assigned from the germline V gene as SGHRS and YFSETQ. V is pared back by 4 bases and J by 3 bases, with 16 bases lying between the germline termini. Broad study findings and their caveats: The control group was slightly older than the multiple sclerosis patient group. Multiple sclerosis patients had significantly lower normalized Chao1 diversity than controls, a result that suggests substantial peripheral T-cell clonal expansion. Patients showed significantly higher frequencies than controls for five TRBV segments, among them TRBV5-6, TRBV5-1 and TRBV20-1. When samples were clustered directly using the F measure, samples prepared in the same batch co-clustered strongly, which prompted a batch-effect correction.

In regard to this clonotype: Its antigen is currently not known. Within one base of it there is no much larger clone, and no base qualities were kept.

The library was generated by PCR. TCRdb shows the sequencer as Illumina HiSeq 2500. To reduce PCR and sequencing biases, unique molecular identifiers were incorporated into the TCR beta cDNA libraries. Approximately 500,000 cDNA molecules were obtained for every 1 to 10 million input T cells, so each molecule roughly corresponded to one T cell. The same protocol used for the earlier healthy control dataset was applied to prepare and sequence the patient libraries. Within a given batch, samples were prepared together, multiplexed and sequenced on the same HiSeq lane. Per the authors' processing: MIGEC handled the raw barcoded reads, throwing out single-read molecular identifier groups before consensus assembly and CDR3 extraction. VDJtools was used for post-analysis of the clonotype tables, and diversity was normalized by down-sampling every dataset to the size of the smallest sample. To correct batch-related cross-sample contamination, repertoire overlap clustering matched CDR3 amino acid sequences but not nucleotide sequences. The raw public data were reprocessed by TCRdb itself: fastp quality trimming at Q25, MiXCR clonotype calling, in-frame beta chains only. Each record represents a unique CDR3 protein, reported with the most common genes and DNA among its rows. None of the V and J calls come from the authors' own analysis; TCRdb made them. Here the sample has hundreds of thousands of distinct CDR3 sequences; around 27% occur a single time. The ten largest clonotypes hold around 0.56% of the sample.

To demonstrate the VDJtools post-analysis software, the study profiled TCR beta repertoires from the peripheral blood of about 13 young patients with multiple sclerosis. Multiple sclerosis patients were children and adolescents aged roughly 6 to 15 years. Sequencing was carried out using blood. The receptor chain draws on TRBV5-1 and TRBJ1-2; 5 matching bases give a weak D call of TRBD1. The TCR originated in a girl aged 10-17 years with multiple sclerosis. The CDR3 protein sequence reads: CASSPETVRDYGYTF. The DNA reads TGCGCCAGCAGCCCAGAGACAGTCCGTGACTATGGCTACACCTTC.